This T cell receptor (beta chain) originates from a study of cytomegalovirus exposure and HLA in healthy donors. Study conclusions and caveats: Across donors, most TCRs were seen rarely, yet some public ones were widespread.

PCR was performed using 60 Vbeta and 13 Jbeta primers. Repertoires were generated with immunoSEQ multiplex PCR, while TCRdb's copy carries only in-frame clones and drops some. The sample contains 100,000 to 150,000 clones, more than 65% of which appear only once. The CDR3 is 15 residues long. Germline assignment: CDR1 MNHNY and CDR2 SVGAGI (reference sequence). V lost 2 bases to trimming and J lost 4 bases, with 9 bases between them. In its sample, this clone was seen a few times. Its antigen is undetermined. The receptor comes from a male donor in good health and CMV-seropositive. Sequencing used PBMCs. This chain links TRBV6-6 with TRBJ2-6; tentative D call: TRBD2 (5 bases). The CDR3 reads CASSYEGIGANVLTF. Here the CDR3 DNA reads TGTGCCAGCAGTTACGAGGGAATCGGGGCCAACGTCCTGACTTTC.